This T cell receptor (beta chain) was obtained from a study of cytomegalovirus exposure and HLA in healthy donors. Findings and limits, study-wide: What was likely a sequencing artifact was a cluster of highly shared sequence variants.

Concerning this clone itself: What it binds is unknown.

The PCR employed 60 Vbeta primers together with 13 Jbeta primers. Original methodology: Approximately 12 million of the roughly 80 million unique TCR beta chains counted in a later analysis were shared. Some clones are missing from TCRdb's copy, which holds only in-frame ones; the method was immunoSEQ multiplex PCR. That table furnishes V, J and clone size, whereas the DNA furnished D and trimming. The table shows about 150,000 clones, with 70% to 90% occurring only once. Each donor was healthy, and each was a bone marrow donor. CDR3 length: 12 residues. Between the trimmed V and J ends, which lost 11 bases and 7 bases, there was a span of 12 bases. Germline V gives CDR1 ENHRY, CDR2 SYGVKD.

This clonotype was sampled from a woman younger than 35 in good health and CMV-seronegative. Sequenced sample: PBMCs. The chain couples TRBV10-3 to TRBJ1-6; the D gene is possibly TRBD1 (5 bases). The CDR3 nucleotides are TGTGCCGTCCAGGGTTCCAATTCACCCCTCCACTTT. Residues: CAVQGSNSPLHF.